This T cell receptor beta chain derives from a study of esophageal squamous cell carcinoma under preoperative chemotherapy. TCRdb reanalysed the PCR reads using MiXCR and keeps one entry per CDR3 protein. Of about 16,000 distinct CDR3 sequences listed, around half were seen once; the top ten hold about 27%. The germline CDR1 and CDR2 sequences are SEHNR and FQNEAQ (reference sequence). The CDR3 has 14 amino acids. V trimming: 5 bases; J trimming: 2 bases; junction bases outside the gene matches: 5. Study-wide results and limits: Paclitaxel-nedaplatin therapy caused immediate, substantial clonotype frequency changes. Post-treatment tumor-infiltrating lymphocytes appeared partly derived from peripheral T cells migrating into the tumor.

Regarding this clonotype: Its specificity is not known.

Stated time point: before preoperative PTX-NDP chemotherapy. Preoperative chemotherapy with paclitaxel-nedaplatin was given to patients before surgery. The chain is built from TRBV7-9 and TRBJ2-5; 7 bases align to TRBD2. The sample was gathered from a patient given preoperative chemotherapy. This clonotype was obtained from a human donor with esophageal squamous cell carcinoma. The donor label of this sample is uncertain. CDR3 nucleotides: TGTGCCAGCAGCCCGATGGGAGGGCAAGAGACCCAGTACTTC. Translating it yields CASSPMGGQETQYF.